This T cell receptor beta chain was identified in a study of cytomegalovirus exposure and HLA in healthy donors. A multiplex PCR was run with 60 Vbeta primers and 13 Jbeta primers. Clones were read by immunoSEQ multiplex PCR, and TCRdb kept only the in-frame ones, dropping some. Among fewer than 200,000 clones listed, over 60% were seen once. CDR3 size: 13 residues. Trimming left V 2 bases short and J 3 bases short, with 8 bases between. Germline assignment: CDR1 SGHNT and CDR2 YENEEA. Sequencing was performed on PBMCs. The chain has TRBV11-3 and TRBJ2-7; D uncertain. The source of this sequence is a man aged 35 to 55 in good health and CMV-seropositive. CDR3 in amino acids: CASSLNSGYEQYF. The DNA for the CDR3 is TGTGCCAGCAGCTTAAACTCCGGCTACGAGCAGTACTTC.